The sequence of this T cell receptor (beta chain) was determined in a study of T-cell reconstitution after alpha-beta-depleted transplantation in children. Study-level findings and limits: Once a year had passed after transplant, T-cell counts and diversity came mostly from newly produced T cells. Alpha-beta T cells about two months after transplant reportedly derived from several hundred expanded graft clones. Where some patients showed high TCRbeta diversity at day 60, it came from recipient T cells and thymic progenitors that had survived.

Preparation of the TCRbeta library used unique molecular identifiers. TCRdb independently ran MiXCR on the PCR reads; one entry per CDR3 protein. Among approximately 500,000 distinct CDR3 sequences, 27% were seen once, and the ten largest hold approximately 39%. A note on this clonotype: Its target is unknown.

The sample here was PBMCs, taken before TCRalphabeta/CD19-depleted stem cell transplant. The origin of this receptor is a boy under two years old with Wiskott-Aldrich syndrome, due to receive a stem cell transplant.

CDR3 amino acids: CSVGASGPLGEQFF. The CDR3 bases are TGCAGCGTTGGGGCTAGCGGACCCCTCGGTGAGCAGTTCTTC. This chain connects TRBV29-1 to TRBJ2-1; TRBD2 matches at 7 bases. The V gene's germline CDR1 is SQVTM and CDR2 ANQGSEA. The J segment lost 9 bases and the V segment lost 4 bases, leaving 12 bases of the junction unmatched. The CDR3 spans 14 residues.